A selection of T cell receptor beta chains follows, all from one sample in a study of spatial heterogeneity in lung cancer. MiXCR, applied by TCRdb to the 5' RACE reads, yields one record per CDR3 protein. The table includes 2,500 to 3,000 distinct CDR3 sequences, 8% detected once. Source: lung tumor tissue, taken at surgery. The receptors were sampled from a male donor with early-stage non-small cell lung cancer. CDR3s include the opening cysteine and the closing phenylalanine or tryptophan. The D gene is left open where the match is weak.

D	J	V	CDR3
TRBD1	TRBJ2-5	TRBV3-1	CASRRQGGETQYF
TRBD1	TRBJ1-5	TRBV28	CASSLGTANQPQHF
.	TRBJ2-5	TRBV11-2	CASSSGTSVRAQYF
TRBD2	TRBJ2-3	TRBV11-2	CASSKPGLAGSSRDTQYF
.	TRBJ1-1	TRBV3-1	CASTGSPGTEAFF
TRBD2	TRBJ2-1	TRBV7-6	CASSSRPTSEPYNEQFF
TRBD2	TRBJ2-5	TRBV7-9	CASSLGGRETQYF
TRBD2	TRBJ2-3	TRBV20-1	CSALFLAGGADTQYF
.	TRBJ1-1	TRBV5-1	CASSSPGVEAFF
.	TRBJ1-5	TRBV4-1	CASSQDEGRRQPQHF
.	TRBJ1-5	TRBV6-5	CASSSVSYNQPQHF
TRBD1	TRBJ1-3	TRBV12-3/TRBV12-4	CASSSGTVNTIYF
TRBD1	TRBJ2-3	TRBV24-1	CATSAGTGSTDTQYF
TRBD1	TRBJ2-2	TRBV11-2	CASRTGANTGELFF